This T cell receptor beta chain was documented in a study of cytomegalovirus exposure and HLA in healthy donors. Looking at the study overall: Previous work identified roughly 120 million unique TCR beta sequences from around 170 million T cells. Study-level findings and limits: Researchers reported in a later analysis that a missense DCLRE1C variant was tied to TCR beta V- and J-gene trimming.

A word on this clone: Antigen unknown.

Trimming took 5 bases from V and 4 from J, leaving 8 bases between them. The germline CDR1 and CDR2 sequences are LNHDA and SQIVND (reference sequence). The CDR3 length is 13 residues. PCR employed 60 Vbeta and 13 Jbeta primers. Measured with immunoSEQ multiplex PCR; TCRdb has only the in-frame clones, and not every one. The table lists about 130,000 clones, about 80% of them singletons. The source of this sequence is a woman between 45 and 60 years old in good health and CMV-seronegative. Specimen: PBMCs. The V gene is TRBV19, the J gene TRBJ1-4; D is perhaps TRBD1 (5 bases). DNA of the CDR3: TGTGCCAGTAGTGGGACTATTAATGAAAAACTGTTTTTT. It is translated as CASSGTINEKLFF.